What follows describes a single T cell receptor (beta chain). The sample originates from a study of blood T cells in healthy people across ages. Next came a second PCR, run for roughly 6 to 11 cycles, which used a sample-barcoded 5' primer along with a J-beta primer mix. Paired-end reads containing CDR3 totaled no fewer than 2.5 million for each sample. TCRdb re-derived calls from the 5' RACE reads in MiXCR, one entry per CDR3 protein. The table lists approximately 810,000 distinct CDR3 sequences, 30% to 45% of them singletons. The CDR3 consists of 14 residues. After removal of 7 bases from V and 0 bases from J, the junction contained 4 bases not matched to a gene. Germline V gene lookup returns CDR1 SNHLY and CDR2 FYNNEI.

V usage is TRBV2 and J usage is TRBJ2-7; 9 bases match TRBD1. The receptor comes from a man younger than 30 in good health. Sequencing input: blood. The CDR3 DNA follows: TGTGCCAGCAACCGGGACAGGGTCTCCTACGAGCAGTACTTC. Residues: CASNRDRVSYEQYF.